This is a list of T cell receptor beta chains from one sample in a study of spatial heterogeneity in lung cancer. TCRdb re-called the 5' RACE reads through MiXCR, storing one row per CDR3 protein. The table lists 5,000 to 6,000 distinct CDR3 sequences, around 8.1% of them singletons, with 30% to 35% in the top ten. Sequencing was performed on lung tumor tissue, taken at surgery. All receptors derive from a female donor with early-stage non-small cell lung cancer. The CDR3 runs from the conserved cysteine through the conserved F or W.

TRBJ2-2 TRBV4-2 CASSGQGGAAGELFF
TRBJ2-1 TRBV27 CASRTIAGGIGNEQFF
TRBJ2-3 TRBV27 CASSLQVPSTDTQYF
TRBJ2-2 TRBV7-2 CASSMDTGELFF
TRBJ2-1 TRBV10-3 CAISGQGAAYNEQFF
TRBJ2-7 TRBV5-1 CASTMTPGPYEQYF
TRBJ2-5 TRBV10-3 CAIGEETQYF
TRBJ2-6 TRBV5-1 CASSRGASGANVLTF
TRBJ2-5 TRBV9 CASSVGGTGGLETQYF
TRBJ2-2 TRBV6-5 CASSFEVNTGELFF
TRBJ1-2 TRBV30 CAWSAGNYGYTF
TRBJ2-7 TRBV20-1 CSAPWTSGSYEQYF
TRBJ2-7 TRBV6-5 CASSFDRAGGEQYF
TRBJ2-3 TRBV5-1 CASSLGGAVNIRTDTQYF
TRBJ1-1 TRBV7-2 CASSLSSGTNTEAFF
TRBJ1-1 TRBV5-1 CASSLQSNTEAFF
TRBJ1-2 TRBV5-1 CASRFDRDYGYTF
TRBJ1-5 TRBV2 CASRQGDQPQHF
TRBJ2-7 TRBV6-1 CASSRDSLSPYEQYF
TRBJ2-5 TRBV5-4 CASSFPGPQETQYF
TRBJ1-5 TRBV19 CASSPTGVANQPQHF
TRBJ1-2 TRBV5-1 CASSLDDYSFIYTF
TRBJ2-1 TRBV12-3/TRBV12-4 CASSFWTGGNEQFF
TRBJ1-4 TRBV10-1 CASSTGTGDGNEKLFF
TRBJ2-1 TRBV28 CASTDGGALREQFF
TRBJ2-1 TRBV28 CASRWTLGTSGITSYNEQFF
TRBJ2-1 TRBV5-1 CASSLGGTANNEQFF
TRBJ1-5 TRBV2 CASSSQGLGQPQHF
TRBJ2-1 TRBV7-3 CASSPTPGLASNEQFF
TRBJ1-6 TRBV20-1 CSARVPGDNSPLHF
TRBJ2-4 TRBV7-2 CASSLLGLADRAKNIQYF
TRBJ1-1 TRBV12-3/TRBV12-4 CASSSGTLAFF
TRBJ2-1 TRBV20-1 CSARGSGGSSSYNEQFF
TRBJ2-7 TRBV12-3/TRBV12-4 CASSPGLAGGGEQYF
TRBJ1-5 TRBV6-5 CASSYRLDQPQHF
TRBJ1-4 TRBV5-1 CASSLRQGGEKLFF
TRBJ1-5 TRBV2 CASSESPNQPQHF
TRBJ1-1 TRBV30 CAWSRSDGTEAFF
TRBJ2-3 TRBV5-1 CASSLEDRGTDTQYF
TRBJ1-1 TRBV5-1 CASSSTPWSPTEAFF
TRBJ2-1 TRBV5-1 CASSFLSGNNEQFF
TRBJ2-1 TRBV7-9 CASSRGAGWGNEQFF
TRBJ1-1 TRBV6-6 CASVMNTEAFF
TRBJ2-1 TRBV6-6 CASSTPGLAGGEQFF
TRBJ1-2 TRBV5-1 CASSLSGADYGYTF
TRBJ1-1 TRBV10-3 CAVGGGPGTEAFF
TRBJ2-5 TRBV6-5 CASSRHGQYQETQYF
TRBJ1-1 TRBV5-1 CASSLAQGSRNTEAFF
TRBJ1-2 TRBV27 CASSQRTGGGYGYTF
TRBJ2-4 TRBV7-6 CASSVGVDFANIQYF
TRBJ2-3 TRBV9 CASSGGTSGLTDTQYF
TRBJ2-4 TRBV28 CASSLLGGLAKNIQYF
TRBJ1-4 TRBV18 CASSRGDGQNEKLFF